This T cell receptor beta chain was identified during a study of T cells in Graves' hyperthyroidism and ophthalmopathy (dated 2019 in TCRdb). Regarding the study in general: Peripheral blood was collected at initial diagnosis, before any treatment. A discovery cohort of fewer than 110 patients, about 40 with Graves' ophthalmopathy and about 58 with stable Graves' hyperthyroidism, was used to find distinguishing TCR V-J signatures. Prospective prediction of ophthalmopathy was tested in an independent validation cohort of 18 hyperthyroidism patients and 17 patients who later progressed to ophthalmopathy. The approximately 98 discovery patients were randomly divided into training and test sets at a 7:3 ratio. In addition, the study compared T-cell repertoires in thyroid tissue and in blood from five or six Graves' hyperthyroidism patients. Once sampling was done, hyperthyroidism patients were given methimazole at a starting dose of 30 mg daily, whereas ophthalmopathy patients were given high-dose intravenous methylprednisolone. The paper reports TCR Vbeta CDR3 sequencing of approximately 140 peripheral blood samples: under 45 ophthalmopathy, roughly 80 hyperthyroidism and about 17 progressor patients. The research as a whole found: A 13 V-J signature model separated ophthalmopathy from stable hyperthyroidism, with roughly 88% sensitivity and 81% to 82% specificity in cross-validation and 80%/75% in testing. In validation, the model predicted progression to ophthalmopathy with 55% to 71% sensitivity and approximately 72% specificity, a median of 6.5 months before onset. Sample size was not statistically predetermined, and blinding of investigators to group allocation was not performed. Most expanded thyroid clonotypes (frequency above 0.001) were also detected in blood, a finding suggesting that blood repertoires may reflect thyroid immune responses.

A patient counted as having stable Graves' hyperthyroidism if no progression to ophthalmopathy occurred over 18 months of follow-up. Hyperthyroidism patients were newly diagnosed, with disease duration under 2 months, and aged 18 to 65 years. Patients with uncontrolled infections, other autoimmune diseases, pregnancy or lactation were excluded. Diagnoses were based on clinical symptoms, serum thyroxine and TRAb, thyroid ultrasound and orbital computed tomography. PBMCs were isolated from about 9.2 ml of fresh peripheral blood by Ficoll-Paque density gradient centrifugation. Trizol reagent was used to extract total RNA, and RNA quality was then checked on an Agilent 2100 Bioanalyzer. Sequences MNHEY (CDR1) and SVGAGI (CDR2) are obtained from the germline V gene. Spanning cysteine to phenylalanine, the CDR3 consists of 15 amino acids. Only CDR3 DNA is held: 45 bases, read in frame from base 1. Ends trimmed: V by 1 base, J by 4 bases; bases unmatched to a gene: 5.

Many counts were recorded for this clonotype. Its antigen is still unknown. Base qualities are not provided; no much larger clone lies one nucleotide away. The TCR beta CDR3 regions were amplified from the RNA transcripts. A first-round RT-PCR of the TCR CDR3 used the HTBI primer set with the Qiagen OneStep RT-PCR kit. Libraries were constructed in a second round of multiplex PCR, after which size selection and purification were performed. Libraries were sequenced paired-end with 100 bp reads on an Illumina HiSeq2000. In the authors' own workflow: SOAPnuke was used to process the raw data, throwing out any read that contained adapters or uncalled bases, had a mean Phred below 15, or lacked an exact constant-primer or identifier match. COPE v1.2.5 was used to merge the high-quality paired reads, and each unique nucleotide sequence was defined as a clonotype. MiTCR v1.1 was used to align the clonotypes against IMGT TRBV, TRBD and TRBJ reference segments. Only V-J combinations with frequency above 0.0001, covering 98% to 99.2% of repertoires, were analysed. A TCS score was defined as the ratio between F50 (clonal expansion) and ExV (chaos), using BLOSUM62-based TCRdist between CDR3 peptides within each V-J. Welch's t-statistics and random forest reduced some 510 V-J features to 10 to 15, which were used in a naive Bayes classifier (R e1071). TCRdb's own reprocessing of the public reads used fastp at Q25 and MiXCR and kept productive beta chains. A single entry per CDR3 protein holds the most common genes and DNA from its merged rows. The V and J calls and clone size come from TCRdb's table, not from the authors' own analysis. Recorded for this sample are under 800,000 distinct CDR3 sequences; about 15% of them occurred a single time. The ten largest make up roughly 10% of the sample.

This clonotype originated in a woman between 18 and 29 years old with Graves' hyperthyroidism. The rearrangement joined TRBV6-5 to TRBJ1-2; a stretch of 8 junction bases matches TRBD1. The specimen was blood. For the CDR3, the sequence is CASSYYTGGAYGYTF. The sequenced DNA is TGTGCCAGCAGTTACTATACAGGGGGGGCCTATGGCTACACCTTC.